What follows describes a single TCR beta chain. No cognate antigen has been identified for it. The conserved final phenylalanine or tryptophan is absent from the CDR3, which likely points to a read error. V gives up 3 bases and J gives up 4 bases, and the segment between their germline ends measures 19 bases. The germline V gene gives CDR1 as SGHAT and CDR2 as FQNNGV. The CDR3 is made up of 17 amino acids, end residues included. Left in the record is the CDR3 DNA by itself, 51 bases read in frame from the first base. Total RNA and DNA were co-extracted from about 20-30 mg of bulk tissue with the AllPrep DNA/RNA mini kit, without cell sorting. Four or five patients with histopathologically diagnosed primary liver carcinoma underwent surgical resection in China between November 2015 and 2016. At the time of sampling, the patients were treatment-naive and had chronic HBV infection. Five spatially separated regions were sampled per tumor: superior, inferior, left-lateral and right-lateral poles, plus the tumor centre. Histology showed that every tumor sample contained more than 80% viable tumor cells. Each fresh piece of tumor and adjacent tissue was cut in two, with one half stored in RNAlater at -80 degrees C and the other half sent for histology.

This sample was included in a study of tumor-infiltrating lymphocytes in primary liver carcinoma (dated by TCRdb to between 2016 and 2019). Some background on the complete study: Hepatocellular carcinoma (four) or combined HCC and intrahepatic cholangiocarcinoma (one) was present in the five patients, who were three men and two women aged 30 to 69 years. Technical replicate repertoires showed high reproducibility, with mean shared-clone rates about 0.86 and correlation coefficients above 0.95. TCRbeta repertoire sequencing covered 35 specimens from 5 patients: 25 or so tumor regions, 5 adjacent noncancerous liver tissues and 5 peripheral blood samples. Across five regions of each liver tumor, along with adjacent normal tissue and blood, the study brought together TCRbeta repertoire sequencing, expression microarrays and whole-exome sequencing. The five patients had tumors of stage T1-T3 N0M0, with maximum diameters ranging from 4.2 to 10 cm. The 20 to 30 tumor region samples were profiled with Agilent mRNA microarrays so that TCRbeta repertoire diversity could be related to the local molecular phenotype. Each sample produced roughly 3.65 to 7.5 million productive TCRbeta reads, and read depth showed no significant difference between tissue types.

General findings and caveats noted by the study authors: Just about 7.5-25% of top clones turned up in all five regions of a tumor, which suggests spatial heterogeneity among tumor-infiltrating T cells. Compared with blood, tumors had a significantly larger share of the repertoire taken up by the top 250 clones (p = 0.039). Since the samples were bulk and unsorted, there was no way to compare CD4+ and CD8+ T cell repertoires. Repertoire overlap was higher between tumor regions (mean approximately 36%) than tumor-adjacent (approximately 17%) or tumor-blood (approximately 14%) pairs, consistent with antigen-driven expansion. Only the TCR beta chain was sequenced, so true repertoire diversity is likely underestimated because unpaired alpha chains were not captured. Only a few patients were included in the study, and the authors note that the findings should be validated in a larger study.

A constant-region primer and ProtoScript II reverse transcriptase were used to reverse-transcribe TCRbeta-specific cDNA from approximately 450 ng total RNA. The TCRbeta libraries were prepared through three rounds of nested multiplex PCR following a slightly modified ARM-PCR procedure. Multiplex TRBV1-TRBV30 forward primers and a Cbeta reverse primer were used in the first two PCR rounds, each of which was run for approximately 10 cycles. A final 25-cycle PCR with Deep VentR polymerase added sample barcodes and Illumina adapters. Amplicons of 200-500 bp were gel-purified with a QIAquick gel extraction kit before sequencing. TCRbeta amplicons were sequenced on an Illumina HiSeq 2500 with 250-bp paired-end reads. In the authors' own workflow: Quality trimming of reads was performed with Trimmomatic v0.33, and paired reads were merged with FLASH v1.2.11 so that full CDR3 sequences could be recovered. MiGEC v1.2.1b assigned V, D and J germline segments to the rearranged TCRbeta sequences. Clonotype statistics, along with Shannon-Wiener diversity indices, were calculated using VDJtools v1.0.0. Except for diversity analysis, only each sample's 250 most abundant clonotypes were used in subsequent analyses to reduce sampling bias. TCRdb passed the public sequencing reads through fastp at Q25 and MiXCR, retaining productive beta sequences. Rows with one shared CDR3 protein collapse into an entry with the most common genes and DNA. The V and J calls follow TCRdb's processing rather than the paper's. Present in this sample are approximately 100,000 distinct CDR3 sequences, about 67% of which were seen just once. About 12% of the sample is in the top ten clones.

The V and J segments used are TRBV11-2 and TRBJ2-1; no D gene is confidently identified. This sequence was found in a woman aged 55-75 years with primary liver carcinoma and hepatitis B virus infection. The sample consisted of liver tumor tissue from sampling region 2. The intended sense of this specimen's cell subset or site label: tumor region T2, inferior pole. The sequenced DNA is TGTGCCAGCAGCTTTACACCACTGAGGAGCTCTTACAATGAGCAGTTCATC. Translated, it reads CASSFTPLRSSYNEQFI.